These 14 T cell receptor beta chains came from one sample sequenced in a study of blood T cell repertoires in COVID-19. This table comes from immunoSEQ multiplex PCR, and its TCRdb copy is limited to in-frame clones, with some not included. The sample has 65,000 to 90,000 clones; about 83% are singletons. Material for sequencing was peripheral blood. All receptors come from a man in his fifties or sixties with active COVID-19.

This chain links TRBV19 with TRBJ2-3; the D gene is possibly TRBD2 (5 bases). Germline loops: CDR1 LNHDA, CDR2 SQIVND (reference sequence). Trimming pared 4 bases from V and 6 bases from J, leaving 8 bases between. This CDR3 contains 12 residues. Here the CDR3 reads CASSTGRDTQYF. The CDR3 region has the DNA TGTGCCAGTAGTACGGGAAGGGATACGCAGTATTTT.

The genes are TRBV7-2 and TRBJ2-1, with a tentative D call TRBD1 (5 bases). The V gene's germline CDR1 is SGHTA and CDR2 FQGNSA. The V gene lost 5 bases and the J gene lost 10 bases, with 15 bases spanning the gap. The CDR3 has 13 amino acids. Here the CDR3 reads CASSATLPGEQFF. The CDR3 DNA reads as TGTGCCAGCAGCGCGACACTCCCAGGGGAGCAGTTCTTC.

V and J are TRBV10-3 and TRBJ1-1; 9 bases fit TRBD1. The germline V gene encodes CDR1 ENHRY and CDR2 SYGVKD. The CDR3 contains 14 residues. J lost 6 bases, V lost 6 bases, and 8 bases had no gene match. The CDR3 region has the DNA TGTGCCATCAGATCGGGACAGGGTTTTTCTGAAGCTTTCTTT. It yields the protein CAIRSGQGFSEAFF.

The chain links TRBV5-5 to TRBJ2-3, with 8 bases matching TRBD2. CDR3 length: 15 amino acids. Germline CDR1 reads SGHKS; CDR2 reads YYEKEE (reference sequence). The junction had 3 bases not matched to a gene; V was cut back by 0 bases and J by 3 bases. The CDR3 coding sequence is TGTGCCAGCAGCTTGGACAGACTAGCGACAGATACGCAGTATTTT. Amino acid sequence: CASSLDRLATDTQYF.

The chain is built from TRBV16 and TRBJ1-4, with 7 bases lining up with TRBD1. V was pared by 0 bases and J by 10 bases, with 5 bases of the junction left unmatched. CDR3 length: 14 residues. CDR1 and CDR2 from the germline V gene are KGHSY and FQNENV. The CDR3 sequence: CASSQSNRGGKLFF. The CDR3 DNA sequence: TGTGCCAGCAGCCAATCAAACAGGGGAGGAAAACTGTTTTTT.

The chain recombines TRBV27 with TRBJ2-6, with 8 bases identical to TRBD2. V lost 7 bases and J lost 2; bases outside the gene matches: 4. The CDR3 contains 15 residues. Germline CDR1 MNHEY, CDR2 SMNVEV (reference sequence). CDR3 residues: CASISAGAGANVLTF. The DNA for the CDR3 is TGTGCCAGCATCTCAGCGGGAGCTGGGGCCAACGTCCTGACTTTC.

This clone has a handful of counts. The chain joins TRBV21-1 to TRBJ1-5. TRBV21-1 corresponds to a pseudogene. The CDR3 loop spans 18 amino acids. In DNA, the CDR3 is TGTGCCAGCAGCAAAGGGGTGCCCGGGGGAGTTAGCAATCAGCCCCAGCATTTT. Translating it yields CASSKGVPGGVSNQPQHF.

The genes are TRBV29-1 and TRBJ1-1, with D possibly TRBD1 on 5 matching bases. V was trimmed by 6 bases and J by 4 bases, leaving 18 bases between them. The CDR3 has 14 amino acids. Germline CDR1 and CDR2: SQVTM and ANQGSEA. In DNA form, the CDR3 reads TGCAGCGTGACCGGGACTCCCCCGGGCACTGAAGCTTTCTTT. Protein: CSVTGTPPGTEAFF.

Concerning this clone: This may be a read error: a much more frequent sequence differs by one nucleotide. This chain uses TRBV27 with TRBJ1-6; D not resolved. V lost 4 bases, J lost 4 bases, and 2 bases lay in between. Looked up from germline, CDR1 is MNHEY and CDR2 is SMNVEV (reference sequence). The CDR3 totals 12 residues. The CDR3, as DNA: TGTGCCAGCAGTTCGTATAATTCACCCCTCCACTTT. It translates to CASSSYNSPLHF.

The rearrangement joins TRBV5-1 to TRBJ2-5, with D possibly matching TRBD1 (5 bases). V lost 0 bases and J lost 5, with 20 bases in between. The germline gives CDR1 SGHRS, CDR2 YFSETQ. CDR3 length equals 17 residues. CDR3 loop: CASSLGQSAKKWETQYF. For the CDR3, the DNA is TGCGCCAGCAGCTTGGGACAGAGCGCCAAAAAATGGGAGACCCAGTACTTC.

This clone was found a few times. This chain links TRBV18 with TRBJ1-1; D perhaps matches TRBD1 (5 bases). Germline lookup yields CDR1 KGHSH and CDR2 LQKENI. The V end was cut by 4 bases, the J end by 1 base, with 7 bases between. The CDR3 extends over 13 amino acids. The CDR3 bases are TGTGCCAGCTCACTAGACAGGAACACTGAAGCTTTCTTT. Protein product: CASSLDRNTEAFF.

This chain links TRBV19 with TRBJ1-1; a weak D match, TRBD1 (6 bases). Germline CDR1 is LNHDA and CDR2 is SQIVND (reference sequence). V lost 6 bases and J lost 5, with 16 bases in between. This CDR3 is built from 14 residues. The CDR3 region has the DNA TGTGCCAGTAGCGAACAGGGAAGGGGAACTGAAGCTTTCTTT. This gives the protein CASSEQGRGTEAFF.

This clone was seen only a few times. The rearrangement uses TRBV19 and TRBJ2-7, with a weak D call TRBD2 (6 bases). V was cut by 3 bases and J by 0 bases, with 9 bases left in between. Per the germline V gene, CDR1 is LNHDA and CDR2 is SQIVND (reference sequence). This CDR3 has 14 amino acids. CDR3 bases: TGTGCCAGTAGTATTATCGGGAGCTCCTACGAGCAGTACTTC. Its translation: CASSIIGSSYEQYF.

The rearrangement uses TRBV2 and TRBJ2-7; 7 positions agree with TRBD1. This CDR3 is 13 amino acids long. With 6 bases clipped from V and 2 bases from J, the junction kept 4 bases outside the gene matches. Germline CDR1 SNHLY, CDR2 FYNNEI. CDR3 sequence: CASRGTGAYEQYF. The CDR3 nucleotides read TGTGCCAGCAGAGGTACAGGGGCCTACGAGCAGTACTTC.